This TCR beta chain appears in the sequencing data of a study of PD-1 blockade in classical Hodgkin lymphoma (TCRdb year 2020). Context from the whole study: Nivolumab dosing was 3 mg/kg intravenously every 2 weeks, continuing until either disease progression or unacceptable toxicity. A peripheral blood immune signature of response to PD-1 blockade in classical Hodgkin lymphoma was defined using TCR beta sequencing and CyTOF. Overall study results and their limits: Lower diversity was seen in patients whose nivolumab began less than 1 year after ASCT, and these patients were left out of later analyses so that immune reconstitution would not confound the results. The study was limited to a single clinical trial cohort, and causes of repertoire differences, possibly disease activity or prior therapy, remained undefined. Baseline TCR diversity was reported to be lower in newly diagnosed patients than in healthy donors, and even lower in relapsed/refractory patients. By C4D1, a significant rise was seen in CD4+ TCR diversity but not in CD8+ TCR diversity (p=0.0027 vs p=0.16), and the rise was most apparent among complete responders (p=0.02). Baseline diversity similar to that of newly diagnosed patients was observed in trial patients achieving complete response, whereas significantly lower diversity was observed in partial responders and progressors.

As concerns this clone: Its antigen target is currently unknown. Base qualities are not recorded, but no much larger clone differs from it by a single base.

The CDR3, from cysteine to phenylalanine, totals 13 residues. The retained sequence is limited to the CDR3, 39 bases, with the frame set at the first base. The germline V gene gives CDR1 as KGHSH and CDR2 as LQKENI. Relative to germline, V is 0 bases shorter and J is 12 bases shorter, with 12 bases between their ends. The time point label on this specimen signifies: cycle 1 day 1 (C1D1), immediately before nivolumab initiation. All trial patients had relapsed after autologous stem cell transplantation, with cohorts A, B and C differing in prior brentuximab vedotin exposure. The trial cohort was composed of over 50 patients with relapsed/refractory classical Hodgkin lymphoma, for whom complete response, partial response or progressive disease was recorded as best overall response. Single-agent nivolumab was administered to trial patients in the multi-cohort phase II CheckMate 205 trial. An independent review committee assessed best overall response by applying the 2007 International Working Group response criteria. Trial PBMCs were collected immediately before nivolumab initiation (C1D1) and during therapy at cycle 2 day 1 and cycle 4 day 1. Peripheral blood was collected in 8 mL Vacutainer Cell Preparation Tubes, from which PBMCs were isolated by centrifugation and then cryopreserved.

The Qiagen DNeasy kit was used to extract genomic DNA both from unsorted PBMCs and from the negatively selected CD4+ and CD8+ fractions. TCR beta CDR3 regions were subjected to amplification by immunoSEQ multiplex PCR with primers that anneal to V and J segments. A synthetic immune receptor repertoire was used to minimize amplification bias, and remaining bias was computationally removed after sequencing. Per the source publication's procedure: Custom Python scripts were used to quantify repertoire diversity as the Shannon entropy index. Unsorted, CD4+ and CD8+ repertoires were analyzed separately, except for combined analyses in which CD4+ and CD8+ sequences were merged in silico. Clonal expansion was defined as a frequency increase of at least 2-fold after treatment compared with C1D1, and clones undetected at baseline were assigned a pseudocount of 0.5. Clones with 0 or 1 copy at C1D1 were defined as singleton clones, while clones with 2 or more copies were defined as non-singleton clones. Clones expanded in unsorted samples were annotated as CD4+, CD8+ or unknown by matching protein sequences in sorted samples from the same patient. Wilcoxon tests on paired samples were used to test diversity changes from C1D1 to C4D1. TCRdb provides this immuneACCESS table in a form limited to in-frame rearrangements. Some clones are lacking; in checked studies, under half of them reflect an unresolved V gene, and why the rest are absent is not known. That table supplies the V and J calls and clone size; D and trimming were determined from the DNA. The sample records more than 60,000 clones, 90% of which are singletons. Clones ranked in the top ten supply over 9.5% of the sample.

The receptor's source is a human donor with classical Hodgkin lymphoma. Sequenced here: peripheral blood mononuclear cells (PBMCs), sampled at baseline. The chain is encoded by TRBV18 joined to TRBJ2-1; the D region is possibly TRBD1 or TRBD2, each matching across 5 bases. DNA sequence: TGTGCCAGCTCACCACCGGGGTTGAGGGGGCAGTTCTTC. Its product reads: CASSPPGLRGQFF.